The entry that follows covers one T cell receptor (beta chain) sequence. TCRdb's table, derived via immunoSEQ multiplex PCR, lists solely in-frame clones and lacks some. This sample yields around 600 clones, of which 79% are seen a single time; more than 20% belongs to the top ten. This specimen comes from a study of tumour-infiltrating T cells in Burkitt lymphoma. Study context: Survival, overall and progression-free, tracked with productive clonality.

Germline-derived CDR1 and CDR2 are SGDLS and YYNGEE. The ends were cut back, 0 bases at V and 4 bases at J, with 9 bases in the middle. This CDR3 has 14 residues. V and J are TRBV9 and TRBJ2-3, with D perhaps given as TRBD1 or TRBD2 (5 bases each). Sequencing was carried out using tumor tissue. This receptor was obtained from a human donor with Burkitt lymphoma. In DNA form, the CDR3 reads TGTGCCAGCAGCGTAGGGGGGACCCCAGATACGCAGTATTTT. Protein sequence: CASSVGGTPDTQYF.